A single sample gave rise to the 2 T cell receptor beta chains below, sequenced in a study of cytomegalovirus exposure and HLA in healthy donors. PCR employed 60 Vbeta and 13 Jbeta primers. Sequencing used immunoSEQ multiplex PCR; TCRdb keeps in-frame clones, though not all of them. The data contain about 150,000 clones, roughly 85% of them singletons. The sequenced sample consisted of PBMCs. These receptors were obtained from a woman aged 18-29 years in good health and CMV-seronegative.

The chain recombines TRBV6-1 with TRBJ2-7; 8 bases map to TRBD2. There are 15 residues in the CDR3. The germline V gene has CDR1 MNHNS and CDR2 SASEGT. V lost 1 base and J lost 1; bases outside the gene matches: 3. The CDR3 protein is CASSEVSGSSYEQYF. In nucleotides, the CDR3 is TGTGCCAGCAGTGAAGTCAGCGGGAGTTCCTACGAGCAGTACTTC.

The chain links TRBV7-9 to TRBJ1-4, with D perhaps TRBD1 (6 bases). Trimming cost V 5 bases and J 3 bases, with 10 bases left between them. The CDR3 extends over 14 amino acids. Germline CDR1 reads SEHNR; CDR2 reads FQNEAQ (reference sequence). The CDR3 coding sequence is TGTGCCAGCAGCCCCAGGGGTTCTAATGAAAAACTGTTTTTT. Translating gives CASSPRGSNEKLFF.